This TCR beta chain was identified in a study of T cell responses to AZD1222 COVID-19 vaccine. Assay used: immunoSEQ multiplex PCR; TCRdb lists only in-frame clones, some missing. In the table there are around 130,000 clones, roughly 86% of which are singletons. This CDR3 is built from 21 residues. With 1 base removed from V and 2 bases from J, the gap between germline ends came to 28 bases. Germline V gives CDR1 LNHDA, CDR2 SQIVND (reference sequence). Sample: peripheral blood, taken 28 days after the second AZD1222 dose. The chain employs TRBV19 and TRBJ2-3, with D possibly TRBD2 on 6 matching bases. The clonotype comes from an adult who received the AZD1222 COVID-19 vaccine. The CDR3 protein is CASSIAEGSLTTTHPTDTQYF. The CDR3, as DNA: TGTGCCAGTAGTATAGCGGAGGGGTCCTTGACCACTACCCACCCCACAGATACGCAGTATTTT.